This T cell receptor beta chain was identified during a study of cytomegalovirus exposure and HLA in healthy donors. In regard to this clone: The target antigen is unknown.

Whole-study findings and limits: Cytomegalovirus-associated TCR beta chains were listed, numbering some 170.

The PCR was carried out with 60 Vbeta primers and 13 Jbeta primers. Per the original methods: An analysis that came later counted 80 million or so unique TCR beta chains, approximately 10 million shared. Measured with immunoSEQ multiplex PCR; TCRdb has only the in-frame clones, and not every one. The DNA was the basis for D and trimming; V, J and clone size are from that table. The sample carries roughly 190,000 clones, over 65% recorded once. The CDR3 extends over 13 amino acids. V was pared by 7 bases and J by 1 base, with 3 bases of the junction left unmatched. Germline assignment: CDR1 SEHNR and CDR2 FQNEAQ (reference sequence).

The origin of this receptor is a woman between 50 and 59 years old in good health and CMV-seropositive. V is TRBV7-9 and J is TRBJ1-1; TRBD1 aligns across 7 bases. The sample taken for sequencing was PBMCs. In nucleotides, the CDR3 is TGTGCCAGCACCGGACAGGCGAACACTGAAGCTTTCTTT. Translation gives CASTGQANTEAFF. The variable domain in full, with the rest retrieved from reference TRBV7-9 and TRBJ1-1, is DTGVSQNPRHKITKRGQNVTFRCDPISEHNRLYWYRQTLGQGPEFLTYFQNEAQLEKSRLLSDRFSAERPKGSFSTLEIQRTEQGDSAMYLCASTGQANTEAFFGQGTRLTVV.